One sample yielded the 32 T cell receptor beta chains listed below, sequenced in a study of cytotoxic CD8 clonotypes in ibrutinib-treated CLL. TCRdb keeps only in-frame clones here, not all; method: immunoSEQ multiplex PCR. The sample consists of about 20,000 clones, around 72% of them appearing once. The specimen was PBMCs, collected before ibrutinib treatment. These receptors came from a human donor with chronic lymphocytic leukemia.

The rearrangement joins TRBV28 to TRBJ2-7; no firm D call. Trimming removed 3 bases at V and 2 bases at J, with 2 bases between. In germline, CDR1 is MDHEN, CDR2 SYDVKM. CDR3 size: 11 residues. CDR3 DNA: TGTGCCAGCAGTTTTACCTACGAGCAGTACTTC. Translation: CASSFTYEQYF.

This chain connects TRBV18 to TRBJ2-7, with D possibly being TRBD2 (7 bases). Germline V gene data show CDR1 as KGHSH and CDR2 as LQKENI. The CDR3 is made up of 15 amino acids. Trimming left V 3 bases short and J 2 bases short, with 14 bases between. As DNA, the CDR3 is TGTGCCAGCTCACCCGCCGCGGGGGCTACCTACGAGCAGTACTTC. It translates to CASSPAAGATYEQYF.

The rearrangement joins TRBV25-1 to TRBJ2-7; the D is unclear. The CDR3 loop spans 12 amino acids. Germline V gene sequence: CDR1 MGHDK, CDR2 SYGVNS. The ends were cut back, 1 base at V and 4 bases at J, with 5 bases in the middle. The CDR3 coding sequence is TGTGCCAGCAGTGAATCCTCATACGAGCAGTACTTC. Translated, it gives CASSESSYEQYF.

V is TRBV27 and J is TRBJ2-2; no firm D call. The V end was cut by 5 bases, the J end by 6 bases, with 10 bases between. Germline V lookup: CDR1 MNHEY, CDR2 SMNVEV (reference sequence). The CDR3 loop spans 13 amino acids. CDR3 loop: CASSPPNAGELFF. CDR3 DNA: TGTGCCAGCAGTCCCCCTAACGCCGGGGAGCTGTTTTTT.

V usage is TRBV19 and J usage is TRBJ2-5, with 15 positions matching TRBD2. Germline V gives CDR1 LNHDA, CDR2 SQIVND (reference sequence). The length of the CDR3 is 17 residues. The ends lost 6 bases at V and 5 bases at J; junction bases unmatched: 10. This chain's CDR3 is CASSLGLAGGGRETQYF. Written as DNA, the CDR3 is TGTGCCAGTAGCTTGGGACTAGCGGGGGGAGGAAGGGAGACCCAGTACTTC.

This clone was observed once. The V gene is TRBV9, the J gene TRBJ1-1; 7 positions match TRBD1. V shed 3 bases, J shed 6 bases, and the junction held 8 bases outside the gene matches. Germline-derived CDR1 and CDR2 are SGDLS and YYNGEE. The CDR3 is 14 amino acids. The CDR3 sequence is CASSARQGAAEAFF. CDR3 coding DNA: TGTGCCAGCAGCGCCCGACAGGGAGCCGCTGAAGCTTTCTTT. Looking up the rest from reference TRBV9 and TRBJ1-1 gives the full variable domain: DSGVTQTPKHLITATGQRVTLRCSPRSGDLSVYWYQQSLDQGLQFLIQYYNGEERAKGNILERFSAQQFPDLHSELNLSSLELGDSALYFCASSARQGAAEAFFGQGTRLTVV.

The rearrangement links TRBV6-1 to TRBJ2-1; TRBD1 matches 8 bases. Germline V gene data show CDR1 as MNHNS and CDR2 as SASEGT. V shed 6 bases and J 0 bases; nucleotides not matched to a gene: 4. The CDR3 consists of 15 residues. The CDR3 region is CASSRGQSSYNEQFF. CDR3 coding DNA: TGTGCCAGCAGCAGGGGGCAGAGCTCCTACAATGAGCAGTTCTTC.

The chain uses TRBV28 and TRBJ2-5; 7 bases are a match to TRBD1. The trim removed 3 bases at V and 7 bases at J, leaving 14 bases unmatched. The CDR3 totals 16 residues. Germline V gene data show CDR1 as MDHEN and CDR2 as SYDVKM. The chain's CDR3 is CASSLPPDRDEWTQYF. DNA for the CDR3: TGTGCCAGCAGTTTGCCTCCCGACAGGGATGAGTGGACCCAGTACTTC.

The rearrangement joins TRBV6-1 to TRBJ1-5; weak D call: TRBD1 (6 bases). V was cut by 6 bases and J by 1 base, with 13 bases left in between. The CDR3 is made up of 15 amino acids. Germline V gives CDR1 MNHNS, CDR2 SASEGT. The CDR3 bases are TGTGCCAGCAGAAAACAGGGTGAGAGCAATCAGCCCCAGCATTTT. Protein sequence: CASRKQGESNQPQHF.

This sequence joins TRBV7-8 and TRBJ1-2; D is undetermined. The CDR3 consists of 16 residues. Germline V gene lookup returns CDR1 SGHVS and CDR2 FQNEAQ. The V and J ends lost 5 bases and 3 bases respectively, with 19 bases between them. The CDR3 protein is CASSGGLLALDYGYTF. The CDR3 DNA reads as TGTGCCAGCAGCGGCGGACTGCTAGCCCTGGACTATGGCTACACCTTC.

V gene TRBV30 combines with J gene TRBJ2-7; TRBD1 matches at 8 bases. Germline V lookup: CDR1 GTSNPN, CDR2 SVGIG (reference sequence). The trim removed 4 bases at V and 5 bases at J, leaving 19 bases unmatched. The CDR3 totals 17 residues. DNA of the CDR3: TGTGCCTGGAACTTGTATGGAGTAGGCCAGGGGGCCCACGAGCAGTACTTC. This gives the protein CAWNLYGVGQGAHEQYF.

The CDR3 here is CASTLQGHMNTEAFF. In nucleotides, the CDR3 is TGTGCCAGCACATTACAGGGCCATATGAACACTGAAGCTTTCTTT. The V gene is TRBV2, the J gene TRBJ1-1, with D possibly TRBD1 on 6 matching bases. The germline V and J ends were trimmed by 7 bases and 0 bases, with 15 bases remaining between them. Germline V gene sequence: CDR1 SNHLY, CDR2 FYNNEI. The CDR3 extends over 15 amino acids.

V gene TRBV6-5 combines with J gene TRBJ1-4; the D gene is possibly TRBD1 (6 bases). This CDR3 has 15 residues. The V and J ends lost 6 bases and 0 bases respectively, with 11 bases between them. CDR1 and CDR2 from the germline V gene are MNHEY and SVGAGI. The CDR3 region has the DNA TGTGCCAGCAGACCCTCAGGGGCAACTAATGAAAAACTGTTTTTT. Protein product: CASRPSGATNEKLFF.

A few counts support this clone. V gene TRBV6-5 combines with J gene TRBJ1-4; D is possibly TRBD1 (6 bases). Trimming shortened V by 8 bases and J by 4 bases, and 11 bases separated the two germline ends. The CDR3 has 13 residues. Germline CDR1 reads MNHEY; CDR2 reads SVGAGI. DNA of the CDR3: TGTGCCAGCCGGACAGTGGGTAATGAAAAACTGTTTTTT. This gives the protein CASRTVGNEKLFF.

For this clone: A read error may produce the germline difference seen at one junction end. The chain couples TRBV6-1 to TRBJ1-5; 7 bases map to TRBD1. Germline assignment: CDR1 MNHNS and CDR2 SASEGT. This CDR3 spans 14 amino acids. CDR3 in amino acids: CASSLLGQAQAQHF. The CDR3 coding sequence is TGTGCCAGCAGTCTACTCGGACAGGCTCAGGCCCAGCATTTT.

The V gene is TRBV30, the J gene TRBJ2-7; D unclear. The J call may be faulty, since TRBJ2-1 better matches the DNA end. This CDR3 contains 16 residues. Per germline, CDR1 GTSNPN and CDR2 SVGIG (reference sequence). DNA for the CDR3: TGTGCCTGGAGCCCCCAAATGACTTTCGGCATCAATGAGCAGTTCTTC. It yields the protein CAWSPQMTFGINEQFF.

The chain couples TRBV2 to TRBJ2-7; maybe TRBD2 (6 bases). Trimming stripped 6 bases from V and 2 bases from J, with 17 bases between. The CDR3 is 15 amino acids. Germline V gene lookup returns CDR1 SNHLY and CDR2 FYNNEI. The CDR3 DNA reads TGTGCCAGCAGGATAGCGGTTGAGACTGCCTACGAGCAGTACTTC. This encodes CASRIAVETAYEQYF.

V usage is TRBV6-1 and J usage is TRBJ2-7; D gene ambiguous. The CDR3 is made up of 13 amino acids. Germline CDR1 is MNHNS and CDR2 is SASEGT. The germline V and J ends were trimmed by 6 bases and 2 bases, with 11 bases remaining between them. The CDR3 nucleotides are TGTGCCAGCAGCGTCCGAGCCACCTACGAGCAGTACTTC. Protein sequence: CASSVRATYEQYF.

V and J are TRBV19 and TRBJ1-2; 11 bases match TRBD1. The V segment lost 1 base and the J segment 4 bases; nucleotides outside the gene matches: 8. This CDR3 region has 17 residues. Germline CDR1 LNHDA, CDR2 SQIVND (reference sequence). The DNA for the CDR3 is TGTGCCAGTAGTATAGGGACAGGGGGCTTTCGGATCTATGGCTACACCTTC. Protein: CASSIGTGGFRIYGYTF.

CDR3 coding DNA: TGTGCCAGCAGCAGGGTTCTCCAAGAGACCCAGTACTTC. Its protein product is CASSRVLQETQYF. The chain recombines TRBV5-8 with TRBJ2-5; D is uncertain. Trimming took off 4 bases at V and 1 base at J, with 8 bases between the two ends. Germline CDR1 and CDR2: SGHTS and YDEGEE. The CDR3 runs 13 residues.

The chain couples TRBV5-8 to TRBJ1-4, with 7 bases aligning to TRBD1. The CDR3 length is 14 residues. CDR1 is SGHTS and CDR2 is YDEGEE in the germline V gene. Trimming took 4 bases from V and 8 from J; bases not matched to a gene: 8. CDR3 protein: CASSPRGLSEKLFF. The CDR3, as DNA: TGTGCCAGCAGCCCGAGGGGGCTAAGCGAAAAACTGTTTTTT.

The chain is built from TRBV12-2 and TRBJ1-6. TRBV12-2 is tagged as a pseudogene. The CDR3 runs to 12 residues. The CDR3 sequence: CASRLGNSPLHF. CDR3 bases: TGTGCAAGTCGCTTAGGCAATTCACCCCTCCACTTT.

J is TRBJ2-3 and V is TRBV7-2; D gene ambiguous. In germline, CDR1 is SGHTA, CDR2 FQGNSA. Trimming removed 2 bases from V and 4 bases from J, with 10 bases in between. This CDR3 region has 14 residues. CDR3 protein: CASSLRPLSDTQYF. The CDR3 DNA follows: TGTGCCAGCAGCTTAAGGCCTCTCTCAGATACGCAGTATTTT.

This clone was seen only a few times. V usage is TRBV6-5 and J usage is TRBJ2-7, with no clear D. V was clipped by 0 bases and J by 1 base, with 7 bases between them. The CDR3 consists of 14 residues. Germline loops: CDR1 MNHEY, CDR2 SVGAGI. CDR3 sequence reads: CASSYSSGSYEQYF. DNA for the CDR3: TGTGCCAGCAGTTACTCGTCTGGATCCTACGAGCAGTACTTC.

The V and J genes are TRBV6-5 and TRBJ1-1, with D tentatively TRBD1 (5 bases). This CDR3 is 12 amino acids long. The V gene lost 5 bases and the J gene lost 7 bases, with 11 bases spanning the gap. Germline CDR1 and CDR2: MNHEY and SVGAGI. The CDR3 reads CASSMEDNEAFF. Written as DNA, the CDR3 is TGTGCCAGCAGTATGGAGGACAATGAAGCTTTCTTT.

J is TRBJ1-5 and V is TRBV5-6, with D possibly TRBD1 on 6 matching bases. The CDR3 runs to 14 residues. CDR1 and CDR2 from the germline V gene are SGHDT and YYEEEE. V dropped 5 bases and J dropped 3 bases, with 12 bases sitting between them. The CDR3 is CASRYGQNNQPQHF. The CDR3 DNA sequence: TGTGCCAGCAGATATGGACAGAACAATCAGCCCCAGCATTTT. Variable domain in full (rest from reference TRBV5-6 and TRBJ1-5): DAGVTQSPTHLIKTRGQQVTLRCSPKSGHDTVSWYQQALGQGPQFIFQYYEEEERQRGNFPDRFSGHQFPNYSSELNVNALLLGDSALYLCASRYGQNNQPQHFGDGTRLSIL.

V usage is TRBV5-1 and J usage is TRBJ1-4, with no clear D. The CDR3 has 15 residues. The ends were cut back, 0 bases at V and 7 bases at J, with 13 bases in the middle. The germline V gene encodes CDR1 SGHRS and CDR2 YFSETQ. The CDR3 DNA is TGCGCCAGCAGCTTGGCCCTGGGTTCCGGTGAAAAACTGTTTTTT. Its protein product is CASSLALGSGEKLFF. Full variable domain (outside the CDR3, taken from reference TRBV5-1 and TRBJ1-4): KAGVTQTPRYLIKTRGQQVTLSCSPISGHRSVSWYQQTPGQGLQFLFEYFSETQRNKGNFPGRFSGRQFSNSRSEMNVSTLELGDSALYLCASSLALGSGEKLFFGSGTQLSVL.

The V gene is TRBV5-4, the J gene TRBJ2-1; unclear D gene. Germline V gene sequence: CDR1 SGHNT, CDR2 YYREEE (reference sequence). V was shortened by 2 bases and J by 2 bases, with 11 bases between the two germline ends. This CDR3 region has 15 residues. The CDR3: CASSFRIGTYNEQFF. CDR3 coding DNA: TGTGCCAGCAGCTTCAGGATTGGGACCTACAATGAGCAGTTCTTC. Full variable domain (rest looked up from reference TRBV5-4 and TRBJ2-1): ETGVTQSPTHLIKTRGQQVTLRCSSQSGHNTVSWYQQALGQGPQFIFQYYREEENGRGNFPPRFSGLQFPNYSSELNVNALELDDSALYLCASSFRIGTYNEQFFGPGTRLTVL.

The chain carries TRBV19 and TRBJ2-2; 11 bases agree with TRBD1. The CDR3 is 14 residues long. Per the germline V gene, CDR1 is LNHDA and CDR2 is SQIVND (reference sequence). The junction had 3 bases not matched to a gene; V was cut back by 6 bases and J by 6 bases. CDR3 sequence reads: CASRDRGLSGELFF. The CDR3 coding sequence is TGTGCCAGTAGGGACAGGGGGCTTTCCGGGGAGCTGTTTTTT.

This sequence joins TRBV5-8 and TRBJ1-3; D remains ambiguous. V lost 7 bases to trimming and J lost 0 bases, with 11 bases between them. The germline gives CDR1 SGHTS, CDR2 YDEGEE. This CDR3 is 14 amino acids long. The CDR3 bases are TGTGCCAGCGGTCCGTTTACCTCTGGAAACACCATATATTTT. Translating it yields CASGPFTSGNTIYF.

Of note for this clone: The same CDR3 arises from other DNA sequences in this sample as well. CDR3 sequence: CASSVEADYNEQFF. Here the CDR3 DNA reads TGTGCCAGCAGCGTAGAGGCGGACTACAATGAGCAGTTCTTC. This rearrangement joins TRBV9 to TRBJ2-1; D gene unclear. Trimming removed 0 bases at V and 3 bases at J, with 7 bases between. Germline loops: CDR1 SGDLS, CDR2 YYNGEE. The CDR3 totals 14 residues.

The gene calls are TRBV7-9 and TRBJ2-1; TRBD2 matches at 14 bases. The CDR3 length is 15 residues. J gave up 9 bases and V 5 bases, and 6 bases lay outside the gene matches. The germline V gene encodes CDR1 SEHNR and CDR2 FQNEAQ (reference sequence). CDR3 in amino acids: CASSQTSGGAVEQFF. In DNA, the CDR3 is TGTGCCAGCAGCCAGACTAGCGGGGGGGCTGTTGAGCAGTTCTTC.